Following are 21 T cell receptor beta chains from one sample sequenced in a study of cytomegalovirus exposure and HLA in healthy donors. The data were produced by immunoSEQ multiplex PCR, yet TCRdb's version contains in-frame clones alone and is incomplete. The data show fewer than 80,000 clones, just over 95% seen once. The sample comprised PBMCs. The origin of the receptors is a woman aged 18-35 years in good health and CMV-seropositive.

V usage is TRBV29-1 and J usage is TRBJ2-3; D unresolved. The CDR3 covers 13 residues. Deletions cut 5 bases from V and 0 bases from J, with 9 bases between. CDR1 and CDR2 from the germline V gene are SQVTM and ANQGSEA. The DNA for the CDR3 is TGCAGCGTTATCGCGGCAAGCACAGATACGCAGTATTTT. Translated: CSVIAASTDTQYF.

This chain's CDR3 is CASSLESSGQETQYF. The CDR3 DNA follows: TGTGCCAGCAGCTTGGAGTCTAGCGGACAAGAGACCCAGTACTTC. This chain links TRBV5-4 with TRBJ2-5, with 7 bases aligning to TRBD2. CDR1 is SGHNT and CDR2 is YYREEE in the germline V gene (reference sequence). The CDR3 loop spans 15 amino acids. Unmatched junction bases numbered 4, after V lost 0 bases and J lost 2 bases.

This chain connects TRBV5-4 to TRBJ1-3; D ambiguous. Germline-derived CDR1 and CDR2 are SGHNT and YYREEE (reference sequence). The CDR3 runs to 12 residues. Trimming removed 5 bases from V and 4 bases from J, with 7 bases in between. CDR3 coding DNA: TGTGCCAGCAGTCTACGGGGAAACACCATATATTTT. As protein: CASSLRGNTIYF.

The V call is TRBV2, the J call TRBJ2-3; tentatively, D is TRBD2 (6 bases). There are 15 residues in the CDR3. CDR1 and CDR2 (germline): SNHLY, FYNNEI. V was pared by 4 bases and J by 0 bases, with 11 bases between. CDR3 nucleotides: TGTGCCAGCAGTGCCGGGACTTCGAGCACAGATACGCAGTATTTT. Translated, it gives CASSAGTSSTDTQYF.

This clone appeared a single time. The chain recombines TRBV2 with TRBJ1-5, with D possibly being TRBD1 (6 bases). Germline V gene data show CDR1 as SNHLY and CDR2 as FYNNEI. Trimming shortened V by 5 bases and J by 2 bases, and 13 bases separated the two germline ends. The length of the CDR3 is 15 residues. The CDR3 nucleotides are TGTGCCAGCAGTCCCGGACAGTTCGGCAATCAGCCCCAGCATTTT. Translating gives CASSPGQFGNQPQHF.

This clone was observed a single time. This chain's CDR3 is CASTSSDTQYF. CDR3 DNA: TGTGCCAGTACCTCCTCAGATACGCAGTATTTT. The V call is TRBV19, the J call TRBJ2-3; no reliable D call. Trimming left V 7 bases short and J 4 bases short, with 6 bases between. Germline assignment: CDR1 LNHDA and CDR2 SQIVND (reference sequence). CDR3 length: 11 amino acids.

The chain is built from TRBV5-6 and TRBJ1-5, with 8 positions matching TRBD1. V dropped 5 bases and J dropped 5; count of bases not matched to a gene: 6. This CDR3 has 14 amino acids. Germline V lookup: CDR1 SGHDT, CDR2 YYEEEE. The CDR3 DNA reads TGTGCCAGCAGTCCCGGACAGGGAGATCAGCCCCAGCATTTT. Protein product: CASSPGQGDQPQHF.

This clone was recorded once. The gene calls are TRBV2 and TRBJ2-1; D might be TRBD2 (5 bases). The CDR3 loop spans 15 amino acids. Germline CDR1 is SNHLY and CDR2 is FYNNEI. V was pared by 6 bases and J by 2 bases, with 14 bases between. CDR3: CASSEPGSAYNEQFF. The CDR3 region has the DNA TGTGCCAGCAGCGAGCCGGGGTCCGCCTACAATGAGCAGTTCTTC.

CDR3 region: CASSKARGISYNEQFF. In DNA form, the CDR3 reads TGTGCCAGTAGTAAGGCACGGGGGATCTCCTACAATGAGCAGTTCTTC. J is TRBJ2-1 and V is TRBV19, with D tentatively TRBD2 (6 bases). The CDR3 runs 16 residues. The V gene lost 4 bases and the J gene lost 0 bases, with 13 bases spanning the gap. Germline CDR1 LNHDA, CDR2 SQIVND (reference sequence).

The rearrangement uses TRBV11-2 and TRBJ2-3, with D possibly matching TRBD2 (5 bases). Germline CDR1 reads SGHAT; CDR2 reads FQNNGV. Trimming cost V 5 bases and J 0 bases, with 12 bases left between them. The CDR3 is 15 residues long. The CDR3 nucleotides read TGTGCCAGCAGCGTGGCGGGCCCGAGCACAGATACGCAGTATTTT. Translating gives CASSVAGPSTDTQYF.

The chain uses TRBV28 and TRBJ2-2; D gene uncertain. CDR1 is MDHEN, CDR2 SYDVKM, per germline. Trimming took 6 bases from V and 6 from J, leaving 14 bases between them. The CDR3 loop spans 14 amino acids. CDR3 loop: CASRNAHWPGELFF. The CDR3, as DNA: TGTGCCAGCAGGAATGCTCATTGGCCCGGGGAGCTGTTTTTT.

This chain uses TRBV4-3 with TRBJ2-7; 10 bases fit TRBD2. Germline assignment: CDR1 LGHNA and CDR2 YSLEER. The CDR3 runs 14 residues. The junction had 4 bases not matched to a gene; V was cut back by 7 bases and J by 1 base. DNA of the CDR3: TGCGCCAGCAAACAGACTAGCGGGTCCTACGAGCAGTACTTC. This encodes CASKQTSGSYEQYF.

This clone has only a few counts. This chain joins TRBV20-1 and TRBJ1-1; D uncertain. This CDR3 comprises 11 residues. Germline values: CDR1 DFQATT, CDR2 SNEGSKA (reference sequence). V was clipped by 1 base and J by 6 bases, with 6 bases between them. The CDR3 reads CSARGVAEAFF. CDR3 bases: TGCAGTGCTAGAGGCGTGGCTGAAGCTTTCTTT.

The chain employs TRBV19 and TRBJ2-7, with D maybe TRBD1 (6 bases). Trimming took 1 base from V and 4 from J, leaving 14 bases between them. The CDR3 contains 15 residues. The germline V gene has CDR1 LNHDA and CDR2 SQIVND (reference sequence). CDR3 nucleotide sequence: TGTGCCAGTAGTATAGGGAGTGGGACATATTACGAGCAGTACTTC. It yields the protein CASSIGSGTYYEQYF. The full variable domain, completed using reference TRBV19 and TRBJ2-7, is DGGITQSPKYLFRKEGQNVTLSCEQNLNHDAMYWYRQDPGQGLRLIYYSQIVNDFQKGDIAEGYSVSREKKESFPLTVTSAQKNPTAFYLCASSIGSGTYYEQYFGPGTRLTVT.

The chain couples TRBV29-1 to TRBJ2-3, with D possibly being TRBD2 (5 bases). CDR3 length: 14 amino acids. Trimming left V 4 bases short and J 0 bases short, with 11 bases between. Germline CDR1 and CDR2: SQVTM and ANQGSEA. The CDR3, as DNA: TGCAGCGTTGCGGGGAGAGCTAGCACAGATACGCAGTATTTT. Residues: CSVAGRASTDTQYF.

The chain combines TRBV6-1 with TRBJ2-5, with D maybe TRBD1 (6 bases). The DNA end lines up better with TRBJ2-7; the J call may be wrong. CDR1 is MNHNS and CDR2 is SASEGT in the germline V gene. This CDR3 spans 15 amino acids. The CDR3 DNA follows: TGTGCCAGCAGTGAAGGGGGGTATGGGGGCCACGAGCAGTACTTC. Protein product: CASSEGGYGGHEQYF.

The chain links TRBV27 to TRBJ2-6; D is unresolved. Germline V gives CDR1 MNHEY, CDR2 SMNVEV (reference sequence). The length of the CDR3 is 13 residues. Trimming left V 8 bases short and J 2 bases short, with 7 bases between. As DNA, the CDR3 is TGTGCCAGCTACTCCGCTGGGGCCAACGTCCTGACTTTC. Its translation: CASYSAGANVLTF.

The J gene is TRBJ2-1, the V gene TRBV5-4; the match to TRBD2 covers 8 bases. The ends lost 1 base at V and 7 bases at J; junction bases unmatched: 10. The germline V gene has CDR1 SGHNT and CDR2 YYREEE (reference sequence). The CDR3 covers 16 residues. The CDR3 is CASSLRLGLGGNEQFF. CDR3 bases: TGTGCCAGCAGCTTGAGATTGGGACTAGGCGGTAATGAGCAGTTCTTC.

The chain combines TRBV7-8 with TRBJ2-5; 9 nucleotides align to TRBD2. Germline trimming cut 5 bases from V and 5 bases from J; bases unmatched to any gene: 12. The CDR3 contains 16 residues. Germline CDR1 reads SGHVS; CDR2 reads FQNEAQ. CDR3 sequence: CASSTDNLAGDETQYF. The CDR3 region has the DNA TGTGCCAGCAGCACCGACAATTTAGCGGGAGATGAGACCCAGTACTTC.

The chain is built from TRBV30 and TRBJ2-1, with D perhaps matching TRBD2 (6 bases). V shed 4 bases and J shed 4 bases, with 11 bases lying between them. Germline V CDR1 and CDR2: GTSNPN, SVGIG (reference sequence). This CDR3 is built from 13 residues. The CDR3 loop reads CAWMGGLYNEQFF. The CDR3 nucleotides read TGTGCCTGGATGGGGGGTTTGTACAATGAGCAGTTCTTC.

The J gene is TRBJ2-1, the V gene TRBV30; 8 bases are shared with TRBD2. After removal of 2 bases from V and 6 bases from J, the junction contained 12 bases not matched to a gene. Germline V gene data show CDR1 as GTSNPN and CDR2 as SVGIG (reference sequence). The CDR3 sequence is 16 residues long. The CDR3, as DNA: TGTGCCTGGAGTCTACCCGGACTAGCCCGTCCCAATGAGCAGTTCTTC. This encodes CAWSLPGLARPNEQFF.